These T cell receptor beta chains were read from a single sample in a study of T cells after yellow fever vaccination. TCRdb fed the 5' RACE reads into MiXCR, producing one record per CDR3 protein. The data show nearly 550,000 distinct CDR3 sequences, with under 25% seen just once and 13% to 15% held by the top ten. The material sequenced was PBMCs, taken 15 days after the yellow fever booster vaccination. Receptor source: a man aged 25-45 years who received the YFV17D yellow fever vaccine. CDR3s include the opening cysteine and the closing phenylalanine or tryptophan. A D gene is named only where the DNA matches it firmly. Rows give clone size only sometimes, using once, few, many, or a class for an expanded clone.

j_gene | v_gene | abundance | d_gene | CDR3nt | CDR3aa
TRBJ2-2 | TRBV19 | - | - | TGTGCCAGTACCCTTTCGGACCGCGTCACCGGGGAGCTGTTTTTT | CASTLSDRVTGELFF
TRBJ2-7 | TRBV7-2 | - | - | TGTGCCAGCAGAGGGGATAGAAGTTACGAGCAGTACTTC | CASRGDRSYEQYF
TRBJ2-2 | TRBV5-1 | few | TRBD2 | TGCGCCAGCAGCTCCTCCGGGACTAGTACCGGGGAGCTGTTTTTT | CASSSSGTSTGELFF
TRBJ2-5 | TRBV27 | few | TRBD2 | TGTGCCAGCAGTCCCGGGACTAGCGTGGGAGAGACCCAGTACTTC | CASSPGTSVGETQYF
TRBJ1-2 | TRBV10-2 | few | TRBD1 | TGCGCCAGCGCCCCGGGACAGTGGGACTTCTATGGCTACACCTTC | CASAPGQWDFYGYTF
TRBJ1-6 | TRBV6-5 | - | TRBD1 | TGTGCCAGCAGTTACGGGGACAGGGCTTCACCCCTCCACTTT | CASSYGDRASPLHF
TRBJ2-1 | TRBV29-1 | few | - | TGCAGCGTTGTAACGGCCGGTACAATGATGGAGGAGATCTTC | CSVVTAGTMMEEIF
TRBJ2-7 | TRBV7-2 | few | - | TGTGCCAGCATCCTTTCCCTAGGCGAGCAGTACTTC | CASILSLGEQYF
TRBJ2-5 | TRBV29-1 | - | TRBD1 | TGCAGCGGCCACAGGGGAGAAGAGACCCAGTACTTC | CSGHRGEETQYF
TRBJ1-2 | TRBV7-9 | medium-sized | - | TGTGCCAGCAGCTCCACCTCAGGGTCGAGCTATGGCTACACCTTC | CASSSTSGSSYGYTF
TRBJ2-1 | TRBV27 | few | - | TGTGCCAGCAGTTTATTGGGAATGGGCGATGAGCAGTTCTTC | CASSLLGMGDEQFF
TRBJ2-1 | TRBV20-1 | few | TRBD2 | TGCAGTGCCTCTAATTTAGCGGGAGGACGTTTCAATGAGCAGTTCTTC | CSASNLAGGRFNEQFF
TRBJ2-1 | TRBV11-2 | - | TRBD2 | TGTGCCAGCAGCTCCACTAGCGGGGAGCGGTTCTTC | CASSSTSGERFF
TRBJ2-1 | TRBV29-1 | - | - | TGCAGCGTTTCGGGCTGGGTCAATGAGCAGTTCTTC | CSVSGWVNEQFF
TRBJ2-1 | TRBV21-1 | - | - | TGTGCCAGCAGCAAAAACGAAAGGACAGGTGGCCACAATGAGCAGTTCTTC | CASSKNERTGGHNEQFF
TRBJ2-2 | TRBV6-2/TRBV6-3 | many | - | TGTGCCAGCAGTTACTGGATGGGGGAGCTGTTTTTT | CASSYWMGELFF
TRBJ1-5 | TRBV19 | few | - | TGTGCCAGTAGTATGGGGGGTCAGCCCCAGCATTTT | CASSMGGQPQHF
TRBJ2-1 | TRBV7-2 | few | - | TGTGCCAGCAGGTCTGGGGACAAACGCAATGAGCAGTTCTTC | CASRSGDKRNEQFF
TRBJ1-1 | TRBV6-1 | - | TRBD1 | TGTGCCAGCAGCATCTATCCGGGACAGAGGACTGAAGCTTTCTTT | CASSIYPGQRTEAFF
TRBJ2-5 | TRBV6-1 | few | - | TGTGCCAGCAGTGACCAGCGGACGTACGATGGTCAAGAGACCCAGTACTTC | CASSDQRTYDGQETQYF
TRBJ2-3 | TRBV20-1 | - | TRBD1 | TGCAGTGCCCTACCGGACAGGGGCAACACAGATACGCAGTATTTT | CSALPDRGNTDTQYF
TRBJ1-4 | TRBV6-2/TRBV6-3 | - | - | TGTGCCAGCATGGCGGGACAAGAACTGTTTTTT | CASMAGQELFF
TRBJ2-1 | TRBV15 | few | TRBD1 | TGTGCCACCAGCAGACCCGACAGGGGTCGGGATGAGCAGTTCTTC | CATSRPDRGRDEQFF
TRBJ2-3 | TRBV2 | few | TRBD2 | TGTGCCAGCGTACTAGCGGGACCCACAGATACGCAGTATTTT | CASVLAGPTDTQYF
TRBJ2-1 | TRBV4-3 | - | - | TGCGCCAGCAGCCAAGACCACGCTAGTTTGGGCTTCTTC | CASSQDHASLGFF
TRBJ2-2 | TRBV29-1 | - | TRBD1 | TGCAGCGTTGGGGGAGGGGACAGGGTGACCGGGGAGCTGTTTTTT | CSVGGGDRVTGELFF
TRBJ2-3 | TRBV20-1 | few | - | TGCAGTGCTAGATTCGGTGGGAGCACAGATACGCAGTATTTT | CSARFGGSTDTQYF
TRBJ2-7 | TRBV20-1 | few | - | TGCAGTGCTAGAGCGCGAACGAGCTCCTACGAGCAGTACTTC | CSARARTSSYEQYF
TRBJ1-2 | TRBV20-1 | - | TRBD1 | TGCAGTGCTAGTACCAAAGACAGGGGGGTTGGCTACACCTTC | CSASTKDRGVGYTF
TRBJ2-3 | TRBV20-1 | few | TRBD2 | TGCAGTGCATCGCTAGCGGGCCTCCAGTGGAGCACAGATACGCAGTATTTT | CSASLAGLQWSTDTQYF
TRBJ2-1 | TRBV7-3 | - | TRBD1 | TGTGCCAGCAGCCGGACAGGGGGGGTCTACAATGAGCAGTTCTTC | CASSRTGGVYNEQFF
TRBJ2-1 | TRBV6-1 | few | TRBD2 | TGTGCCACGCGACCGGGACTAGCTTACAATGAGCAGTTCTTC | CATRPGLAYNEQFF
TRBJ2-7 | TRBV20-1 | - | TRBD2 | TGCAGTGCAAGAAGAGGGGGGACTAGCGGGAGATATACGTACGAGCAGTACTTC | CSARRGGTSGRYTYEQYF
TRBJ2-2 | TRBV5-1 | - | - | TGCGCCAGCAGCTTGAGAATAGACACCGGGGAGCTGTTTTTT | CASSLRIDTGELFF
TRBJ2-7 | TRBV10-3 | - | TRBD1 | TGTGCCATCAGAACCGGGACAGGGACCTACGAGCAGTACTTC | CAIRTGTGTYEQYF
TRBJ2-1 | TRBV7-2 | few | - | TGTGCCAGCAGTTCTACGCTGAGCCATGAGCAGTTCTTC | CASSSTLSHEQFF
TRBJ2-5 | TRBV27 | - | - | TGTGCCAGCAGTAAGAATGGACAGCCAGAGACCCAGTACTTC | CASSKNGQPETQYF
TRBJ2-7 | TRBV5-5 | few | TRBD2 | TGTGCCAGCAGCACCCTGGCGGGAGGTTACGAGCAGTACTTC | CASSTLAGGYEQYF
TRBJ1-2 | TRBV27 | many | TRBD1 | TGTGCCAGCAGCCCAGGGGGGGCCTTCGGGGGCTACACCTTC | CASSPGGAFGGYTF
TRBJ2-3 | TRBV29-1 | few | - | TGCAGCGTTCTTGGTACAACCGGTACGCAGTATTTT | CSVLGTTGTQYF
TRBJ2-7 | TRBV15 | - | - | TGTGCCACCAGCAGAGATCCGGGGGCCGAGCAGTACTTC | CATSRDPGAEQYF
TRBJ1-1 | TRBV12-3/TRBV12-4 | - | TRBD1 | TGTGCCAGCAGTAACTCCGGGACAGGGGAAGCTTTCTTT | CASSNSGTGEAFF
TRBJ2-1 | TRBV5-1 | few | - | TGCGCCAGCCTTTCAGACCACAATGAGCAGTTCTTC | CASLSDHNEQFF
TRBJ1-5 | TRBV7-2 | - | TRBD1 | TGTGCCAGCAGCGAGGGGGCTAGCAATCAGCCCCAGCATTTT | CASSEGASNQPQHF
TRBJ1-2 | TRBV12-3/TRBV12-4 | few | - | TGTGCCAGCTCCCCAGAGGCTAACTATGGCTACACCTTC | CASSPEANYGYTF
TRBJ2-1 | TRBV5-1 | few | - | TGCGCCAGCGCCGTGTTCGAGAACAATGAGCAGTTCTTC | CASAVFENNEQFF